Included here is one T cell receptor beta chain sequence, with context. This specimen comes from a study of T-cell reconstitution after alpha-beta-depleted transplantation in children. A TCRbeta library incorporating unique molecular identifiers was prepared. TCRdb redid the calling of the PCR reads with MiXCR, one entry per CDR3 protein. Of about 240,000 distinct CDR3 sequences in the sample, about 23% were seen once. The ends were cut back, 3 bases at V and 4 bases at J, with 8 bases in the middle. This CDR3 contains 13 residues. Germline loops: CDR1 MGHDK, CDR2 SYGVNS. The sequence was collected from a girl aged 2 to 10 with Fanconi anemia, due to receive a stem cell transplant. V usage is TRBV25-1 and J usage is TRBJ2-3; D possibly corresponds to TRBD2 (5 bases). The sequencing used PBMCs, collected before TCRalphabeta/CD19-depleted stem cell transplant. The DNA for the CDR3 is TGTGCCAGCAGTGAGTGGCGGGCAGATACGCAGTATTTT. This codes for CASSEWRADTQYF.